The following is a TCR beta chain sequence with its context. Survey level was the resolution at which the v3.0 immunoSEQ assay ran. Sequencing aimed at roughly 35,000-55,000 T-cell genomes per sample. Clones were read by immunoSEQ multiplex PCR, and TCRdb kept only the in-frame ones, dropping some. The repertoire holds more than 25,000 clones, with 95% to 98% as singletons. A minimum of one pre-ART and two post-ART PBMC samples existed for each donor. There were roughly 0.9-11 million cryopreserved PBMC in the samples before DNA extraction. The data originate from a study of long-term antiretroviral therapy in people with HIV. This CDR3 comprises 14 residues. Germline V gene sequence: CDR1 SGDLS, CDR2 YYNGEE. Trimming took off 1 base at V and 4 bases at J, with 10 bases between the two ends.

The clonotype originates from a man under 40 with HIV. Sample: unsorted PBMCs, taken 7.6 years after starting antiretroviral therapy. The chain carries TRBV9 and TRBJ2-3; D might be TRBD2 (6 bases). CDR3 residues: CASSVFGTADTQYF. The CDR3 nucleotides are TGTGCCAGCAGCGTATTTGGGACTGCAGATACGCAGTATTTT.